The 2 T cell receptor beta chains presented below share a single source sample, sequenced in a study of cytomegalovirus exposure and HLA in healthy donors. TCRdb's copy holds only in-frame clones and misses some; the assay was immunoSEQ multiplex PCR. The sample consists of around 170,000 clones, around 89% of them appearing once. The sample consisted of PBMCs. The source of these receptors is a man aged 18 to 30 in good health and CMV-seronegative.

The chain has TRBV7-9 and TRBJ2-3, with D maybe TRBD1 (5 bases). This CDR3 spans 15 amino acids. Per germline, CDR1 SEHNR and CDR2 FQNEAQ (reference sequence). With 2 bases removed from V and 0 bases from J, the gap between germline ends came to 9 bases. In DNA form, the CDR3 reads TGTGCCAGCAGCTTAAGGGGAATCAGCACAGATACGCAGTATTTT. It codes for CASSLRGISTDTQYF.

This sequence joins TRBV10-3 and TRBJ2-1; 9 bases line up with TRBD1. V gave up 6 bases and J gave up 10 bases; unmatched junction bases: 10. Germline CDR1 ENHRY, CDR2 SYGVKD. This CDR3 is built from 14 residues. DNA for the CDR3: TGTGCCATCAGGCAGGAGACAGGGGGGGAAGAGCAGTTCTTC. It yields the protein CAIRQETGGEEQFF.